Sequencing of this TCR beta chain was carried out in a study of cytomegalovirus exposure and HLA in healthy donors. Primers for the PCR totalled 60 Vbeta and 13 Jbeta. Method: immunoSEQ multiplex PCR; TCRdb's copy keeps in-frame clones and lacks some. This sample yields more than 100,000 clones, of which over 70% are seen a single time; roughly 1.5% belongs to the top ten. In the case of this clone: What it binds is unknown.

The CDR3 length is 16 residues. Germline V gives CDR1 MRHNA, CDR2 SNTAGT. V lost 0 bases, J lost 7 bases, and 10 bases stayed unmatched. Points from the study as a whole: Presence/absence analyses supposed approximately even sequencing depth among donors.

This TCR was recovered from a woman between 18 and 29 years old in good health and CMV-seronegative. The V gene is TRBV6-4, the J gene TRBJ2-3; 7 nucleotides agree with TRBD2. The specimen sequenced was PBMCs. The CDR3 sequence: CASSDSTAGDIHTQYF. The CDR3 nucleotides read TGTGCCAGCAGTGACTCTACCGCGGGAGATATACATACGCAGTATTTT.